The 2 T cell receptor beta chains below all came from one sample that was sequenced in a study of T cell responses to AZD1222 COVID-19 vaccine. The repertoire was sequenced with immunoSEQ multiplex PCR; TCRdb's copy has only in-frame clones and lacks some. This sample has 150,000 to 200,000 clones, with roughly 94% found just once. The input for sequencing was peripheral blood, taken 28 days after the second AZD1222 dose. Source of these receptors: an adult who received the AZD1222 COVID-19 vaccine.

The genes are TRBV18 and TRBJ1-6, with D possibly matching TRBD1 (5 bases). Trimming left V 2 bases short and J 9 bases short, with 14 bases between. Germline-derived CDR1 and CDR2 are KGHSH and LQKENI. The CDR3 length is 15 residues. Written as DNA, the CDR3 is TGTGCCAGCTCACCATTGGAGGGTGGGGGTTCACCCCTCCACTTT. Translation: CASSPLEGGGSPLHF.

The rearrangement uses TRBV10-3 and TRBJ1-2; D call uncertain. Between the trimmed V and J ends, which lost 3 bases and 4 bases, there was a span of 6 bases. Germline V gene lookup returns CDR1 ENHRY and CDR2 SYGVKD. The CDR3 consists of 12 residues. In DNA, the CDR3 is TGTGCCATCAGTGACCCCGGCTATGGCTACACCTTC. Translating gives CAISDPGYGYTF.